This TCR beta chain was identified in a study of T cells in Graves' hyperthyroidism and ophthalmopathy. Regarding this clonotype: Its antigen remains unknown. Just one base apart from a much larger clone, this may be a read error.

RNA transcripts served as the template for amplifying TCR beta CDR3 regions. When the TCR CDR3 underwent first-round RT-PCR, the HTBI primer set was used. A single record per CDR3 protein comes from TCRdb applying MiXCR to the multiplex PCR reads. Of around 440,000 distinct CDR3 sequences listed, 15% to 18% are singletons. Study-wide points: Ophthalmopathy got predicted by the model a median 6.5 months before its onset. Most expanded thyroid clonotypes above 0.001 recurred in blood.

Uncontrolled infection, other autoimmune disease, pregnancy or lactation excluded patients. The PBMCs were taken from less than 11 ml of fresh peripheral blood. Germline CDR1 reads MNHEY; CDR2 reads SVGAGI. The CDR3 is 17 amino acids. The sequence was obtained from a woman younger than 30 with Graves' hyperthyroidism. Sequences were obtained from blood. The rearrangement joins TRBV6-5 to TRBJ2-5, with 11 nucleotides matching TRBD2. CDR3 nucleotides: TGTGCCAGCAGTTACCCCCCTAGCGGGGGGCTAGAAGAGACCCGGTACTTC. This codes for CASSYPPSGGLEETRYF.